These 18 T cell receptor beta chains were all obtained from the same sample, sequenced in a study of human CD4 T cells and Enterobacteriaceae. Using immunoSEQ multiplex PCR, the repertoire was profiled, and TCRdb retains in-frame clones only, with some absent. The data show tens of thousands of clones, with approximately 84% seen just once and around 1.7% held by the top ten. The memory gate held CD4+ cells that were not CD45RA+CCR7+CD95- naive cells, over 98% pure. The sequenced sample was memory CD4+ T cells from blood. The receptors derive from a human donor in good health.

The chain is built from TRBV9 and TRBJ2-7; 7 positions agree with TRBD2. The CDR3 runs 15 residues. Germline V gene sequence: CDR1 SGDLS, CDR2 YYNGEE. V was clipped by 0 bases and J by 3 bases; unmatched bases: 6. The CDR3 nucleotides are TGTGCCAGCAGCGTAGATGGGGAGGGCCGCTACGAGCAGTACTTC. Residues: CASSVDGEGRYEQYF.

This clone was seen only once. The chain couples TRBV5-1 to TRBJ1-2; D is unresolved. This CDR3 has 15 residues. Germline CDR1 SGHRS, CDR2 YFSETQ. The V gene lost 0 bases and the J gene lost 8 bases, with 17 bases spanning the gap. In nucleotides, the CDR3 is TGCGCCAGCAGCTTGGAACCGGGCAGGTCTGAGGGCTACACCTTC. It codes for CASSLEPGRSEGYTF.

The chain carries TRBV30 and TRBJ1-5, with 9 bases identical to TRBD1. Looked up from germline, CDR1 is GTSNPN and CDR2 is SVGIG (reference sequence). The CDR3 length is 15 residues. V lost 1 base, J lost 0 bases, and 1 base stayed unmatched. The CDR3 spells CAWSGDRDSNQPQHF. In nucleotides, the CDR3 is TGTGCCTGGAGTGGGGACAGGGATAGCAATCAGCCCCAGCATTTT.

The chain links TRBV6-1 to TRBJ2-7, with TRBD1 matching over 11 bases. The CDR3 extends over 16 amino acids. V lost 2 bases to trimming and J lost 1 base; unmatched junction nucleotides: 4. Germline assignment: CDR1 MNHNS and CDR2 SASEGT. As DNA, the CDR3 is TGTGCCAGCAGTGAACGGACAGGGGGCAGATCCTACGAGCAGTACTTC. Translated, it gives CASSERTGGRSYEQYF.

CDR3 region: CASSIDSQNTEAFF. The CDR3 nucleotides are TGTGCCAGTAGTATAGACAGCCAGAACACTGAAGCTTTCTTT. The rearrangement joins TRBV19 to TRBJ1-1; D not resolved. Germline V lookup: CDR1 LNHDA, CDR2 SQIVND (reference sequence). The CDR3 consists of 14 residues. V was shortened by 0 bases and J by 1 base, with 6 bases between the two germline ends.

The chain employs TRBV14 and TRBJ2-7; 11 bases align to TRBD2. V trimming: 4 bases; J trimming: 5 bases; junction bases outside the gene matches: 19. The CDR3 has 19 amino acids. Germline CDR1 and CDR2: SGHDN and FVKESK. The DNA for the CDR3 is TGTGCCAGCAGCCGTTTCGCTAGCGGGAGGCCTGCCGTTATCCACGAGCAGTACTTC. It translates to CASSRFASGRPAVIHEQYF.

The chain couples TRBV19 to TRBJ1-5, with D possibly matching TRBD1 (5 bases). Trimming stripped 0 bases from V and 8 bases from J, with 14 bases between. Germline lookup yields CDR1 LNHDA and CDR2 SQIVND (reference sequence). CDR3 length: 15 residues. CDR3 in amino acids: CASSIEGTHQEPQHF. In DNA, the CDR3 is TGTGCCAGTAGTATAGAGGGGACCCATCAAGAGCCCCAGCATTTT.

CDR3 sequence: CASRGGQSTGELFF. CDR3 coding DNA: TGTGCCAGCAGGGGGGGACAGTCCACCGGGGAGCTGTTTTTT. The rearrangement joins TRBV6-5 to TRBJ2-2; D is perhaps TRBD1 (7 bases). This CDR3 has 14 amino acids. V was trimmed by 6 bases and J by 4 bases, leaving 12 bases between them. CDR1 MNHEY and CDR2 SVGAGI come from the germline V gene.

V and J are TRBV18 and TRBJ2-2, with D perhaps matching TRBD1 (5 bases). CDR1 is KGHSH and CDR2 is LQKENI in the germline V gene. Deletions cut 3 bases from V and 4 bases from J, with 12 bases between. This CDR3 region has 15 residues. Written as DNA, the CDR3 is TGTGCCAGCTCACCCGACGAAGGGGTCACCGGGGAGCTGTTTTTT. It translates to CASSPDEGVTGELFF.

The rearrangement joins TRBV19 to TRBJ2-5; TRBD1 aligns across 9 bases. Germline V gives CDR1 LNHDA, CDR2 SQIVND (reference sequence). The CDR3 is 15 residues long. J lost 4 bases, V lost 5 bases, and 8 bases had no gene match. The CDR3 DNA reads TGTGCCAGTAGTCCGGGACAGGGAGCCGGAGAGACCCAGTACTTC. It specifies CASSPGQGAGETQYF.

The CDR3 DNA follows: TGTGCCAGCAGCCCAACCTCAGGGACTGAAGCTTTCTTT. Translated, it gives CASSPTSGTEAFF. The V and J genes are TRBV6-5 and TRBJ1-1, with a tentative D call TRBD1 (5 bases). Germline CDR1 MNHEY, CDR2 SVGAGI. There are 13 residues in the CDR3. Trimming removed 6 bases at V and 5 bases at J, with 13 bases between.

The chain carries TRBV19 and TRBJ2-7; D uncertain. This CDR3 is 13 amino acids long. Trimming took off 2 bases at V and 3 bases at J, with 8 bases between the two ends. Per the germline V gene, CDR1 is LNHDA and CDR2 is SQIVND (reference sequence). This CDR3 is CASSIPGSYEQYF. CDR3 sequence (DNA): TGTGCCAGTAGTATACCGGGCAGCTACGAGCAGTACTTC. Based on the CDR3 plus reference TRBV19 and TRBJ2-7, the full variable domain is DGGITQSPKYLFRKEGQNVTLSCEQNLNHDAMYWYRQDPGQGLRLIYYSQIVNDFQKGDIAEGYSVSREKKESFPLTVTSAQKNPTAFYLCASSIPGSYEQYFGPGTRLTVT.

The gene calls are TRBV11-2 and TRBJ2-3, with D maybe TRBD1 (6 bases). V dropped 3 bases and J dropped 6 bases, with 16 bases sitting between them. The CDR3 spans 15 residues. CDR1 is SGHAT and CDR2 is FQNNGV in the germline V gene. The CDR3 region has the DNA TGTGCCAGCAGCTTTCTCAGGGGCGGCGTCGATACGCAGTATTTT. Residues: CASSFLRGGVDTQYF.

The rearrangement joins TRBV21-1 to TRBJ2-7; TRBD1 is taken as the D call from the table, unchecked against the DNA. TRBV21-1 is classified as a pseudogene. This CDR3 region has 16 residues. CDR3 protein: CASSLPRRDRCHEQYF. In nucleotides, the CDR3 is TGTGCCAGCAGCCTCCCCCGCCGGGACAGGTGTCACGAGCAGTACTTC.

The CDR3: CAISVQNNEQFF. CDR3 nucleotide sequence: TGTGCCATCAGTGTCCAGAACAATGAGCAGTTCTTC. The chain is built from TRBV10-3 and TRBJ2-1; no clear D gene. This CDR3 has 12 residues. The V end was cut by 4 bases, the J end by 5 bases, with 6 bases between. Germline values: CDR1 ENHRY, CDR2 SYGVKD.

The chain links TRBV11-2 to TRBJ2-7; no firm D call. Trimming left V 0 bases short and J 0 bases short, with 9 bases between. The germline gives CDR1 SGHAT, CDR2 FQNNGV. CDR3 length equals 15 residues. Written as DNA, the CDR3 is TGTGCCAGCAGCTTAGAGCCCAGCCACTCCTACGAGCAGTACTTC. Residues: CASSLEPSHSYEQYF.

The chain carries TRBV7-3 and TRBJ2-2; D is perhaps TRBD1 or TRBD2 (6 bases each). The CDR3 is made up of 16 amino acids. Trimming left V 4 bases short and J 2 bases short, with 14 bases between. From germline, CDR1 is SGHTA and CDR2 FQGTGA. CDR3 in amino acids: CASSSRGAANTGELFF. The DNA for the CDR3 is TGTGCCAGCAGCTCAAGGGGGGCGGCCAACACCGGGGAGCTGTTTTTT.

This CDR3 reads CASSDRGFSGNTIYF. The CDR3 nucleotides read TGTGCCAGCAGTGACAGGGGATTCTCTGGAAACACCATATATTTT. The chain links TRBV25-1 to TRBJ1-3, with a tentative D call TRBD1 (6 bases). The V and J ends lost 3 bases and 0 bases respectively, with 9 bases between them. Germline V gives CDR1 MGHDK, CDR2 SYGVNS. The CDR3 sequence is 15 residues long.